The entry that follows covers one TCR beta chain sequence. From germline, CDR1 is SGHTA and CDR2 FQGTGA. The V segment lost 4 bases and the J segment 3 bases; nucleotides outside the gene matches: 5. This CDR3 is 15 amino acids long. This sample stems from a study of blood T cell repertoires in COVID-19. Across the whole study: Material from acute and convalescent COVID-19 was sourced from the United States, Italy and Spain.

Original processing notes: Reference gene primers were amplified, and this amplification served to estimate nucleated cell counts. This table comes from immunoSEQ multiplex PCR, and its TCRdb copy is limited to in-frame clones, with some not included. The DNA was the basis for D and trimming; V, J and clone size are from that table. The sample carries more than 200,000 clones, 70% to 90% recorded once. Sequencing input: peripheral blood. The rearrangement links TRBV7-3 to TRBJ2-5; the match to TRBD1 covers 10 bases. The clonotype comes from a woman aged 80 or over with acute or convalescent COVID-19. The chain's CDR3 is CASSSTGGAEETQYF. CDR3 DNA: TGTGCCAGCAGCTCGACAGGGGGCGCCGAAGAGACCCAGTACTTC.